This TCR beta chain was sequenced during a study of beta chain features in type 1 diabetes (dated by TCRdb to the late 2010s). With regard to the full study: Mean age, gender distribution, total cell number and subset yield did not differ between patients and healthy donors. A total of 107,917,701 sorted cells were examined across all samples, and RNA yield correlated strongly with the number of cells per subset. In the study, TCRB repertoires of sorted circulating CD4+ T cell subsets from recently diagnosed type 1 diabetes patients were compared with those of matched healthy donors. Regulatory and stem cell-like memory subsets were obtained from only 8 patients and roughly 8 healthy donors, while naive and central memory subsets were obtained from all 28 donors.

The CDR3 has 15 amino acids, counting the end cysteine and phenylalanine. The read is trimmed to its CDR3 DNA, 45 bases read in frame from base 1. Sequences MGHDK (CDR1) and SYGVNS (CDR2) are obtained from the germline V gene. The junction shows trimming of 2 bases on V and 0 bases on J, plus 11 bases between the germline ends. All of the isolated RNA was reverse transcribed with the High Capacity cDNA Reverse Transcription Kit, so expressed TCRB transcripts were sequenced. Stem cell-like memory T cell samples underwent survey-depth immunoSEQ sequencing, averaging about 1 million total reads per sample. Sorted cells were lysed in RLT buffer, and RNA was extracted using DNase-treated RNeasy Micro or Mini kits according to cell number. To prevent cross-contamination, every cell subset was processed on its own, while patient and healthy donor samples were processed together. The immunoSEQ multiplex PCR was used to amplify TCRB sequences from cDNA, generating 87-bp fragments that spanned the CDR3 region. The amplicons were sequenced using the Illumina HiSeq platform. In the source study's methods: PCR bias was computationally corrected using synthetic template baselines, reads within Hamming distance 2 were collapsed, and singletons that could not be merged were discarded. Reads were aligned against IMGT so that V, D and J genes, CDR3 length and insertions or deletions at six rearrangement sites could be assigned. Clonotype counts were normalized to sorted cell number within each subset before computing true diversity and Gini coefficients with the tcR R package. Repertoire sharing was quantified using the overlap coefficient calculated on TCRB nucleotide sequences. The source is immuneACCESS, and TCRdb retained only in-frame sequences with V and J called. Part of the clones is not carried over; for the studies checked, unresolved V genes explain less than half of this, and the remainder is unexplained. The DNA gave D and trimming, while V, J and clone size come from that table. The sample includes tens of thousands of clones, with about a third observed a single time. About 0.5% of the sample is in the top ten clones.

From each donor, a single peripheral blood sample of approximately 120 mL on average was drawn into heparinised tubes. Naive, central memory, regulatory and stem cell-like memory CD4+ T cells were sorted on a BD FACSAria II using a panel including CD45RO, CCR7, CD25, CD127, CD95 and CD27. All sorted populations exceeded 95% purity. Right away, PBMCs were isolated by Lymphoprep density gradient centrifugation and were stained directly, with no culture step. To minimize batch effects, samples were stained and sorted in pairs, one healthy donor with one patient per experiment. Regarding this clone: No antigen is known for it. The record has no base qualities; no much larger clone is one base away.

The full study reports these points: At VDJ recombination sites, type 1 diabetes patients had fewer insertions and more deleted nucleotides, which implies abnormalities in thymic rearrangement. A moderate but significant shortening of TCRB CDR3 length was observed in type 1 diabetes patients in all four CD4+ subsets. Only small numbers of individuals were included in the HLA sub-analyses, which left unresolved whether HLA type had any influence on TCRB rearrangement. Naive, central memory and regulatory TCRB repertoires appeared more similar among patients than among healthy donors. PCR might favor shorter templates, but patient and control samples were amplified and corrected together, so any skew would affect both groups equally. Sequencing cDNA rather than genomic DNA could over-represent highly expressing activated cells, although activation and CD3 levels did not differ between groups.

Sequencing used stem cell memory CD4+ T cells from blood. Reading the label with the study, this specimen's cell subset or site is: stem cell-like memory CD4+ T cells. The chain links TRBV25-1 with TRBJ2-7, and possibly TRBD2, on 6 matching bases. This clonotype originated in a woman aged 18-29 years in good health. The CDR3 loop reads CASSEGGFFSYEQYF. Here is the DNA: TGTGCCAGCAGTGAAGGGGGGTTCTTCTCCTACGAGCAGTACTTC.